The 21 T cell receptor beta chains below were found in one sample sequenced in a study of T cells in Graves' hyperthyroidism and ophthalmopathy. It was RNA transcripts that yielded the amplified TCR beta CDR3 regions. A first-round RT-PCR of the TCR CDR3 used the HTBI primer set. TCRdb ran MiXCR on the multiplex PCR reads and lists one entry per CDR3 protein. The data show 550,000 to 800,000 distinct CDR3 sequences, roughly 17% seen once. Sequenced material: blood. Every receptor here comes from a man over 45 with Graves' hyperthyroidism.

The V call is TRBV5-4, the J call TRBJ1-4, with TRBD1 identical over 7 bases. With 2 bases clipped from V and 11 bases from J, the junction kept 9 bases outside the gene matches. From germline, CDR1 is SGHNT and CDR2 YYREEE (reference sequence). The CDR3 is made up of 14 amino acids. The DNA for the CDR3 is TGTGCCAGCAGCTTAGGGGACAGATCGGGGAAACTGTTTTTT. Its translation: CASSLGDRSGKLFF. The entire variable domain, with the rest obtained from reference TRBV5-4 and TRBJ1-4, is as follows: ETGVTQSPTHLIKTRGQQVTLRCSSQSGHNTVSWYQQALGQGPQFIFQYYREEENGRGNFPPRFSGLQFPNYSSELNVNALELDDSALYLCASSLGDRSGKLFFGSGTQLSVL.

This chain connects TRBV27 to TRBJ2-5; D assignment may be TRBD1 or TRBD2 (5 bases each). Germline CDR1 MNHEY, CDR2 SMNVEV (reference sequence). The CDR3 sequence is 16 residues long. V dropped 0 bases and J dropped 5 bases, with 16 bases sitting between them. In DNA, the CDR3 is TGTGCCAGCAGTTTATCGAGCCCCGGGACGGGGGAGACCCAGTACTTC. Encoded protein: CASSLSSPGTGETQYF.

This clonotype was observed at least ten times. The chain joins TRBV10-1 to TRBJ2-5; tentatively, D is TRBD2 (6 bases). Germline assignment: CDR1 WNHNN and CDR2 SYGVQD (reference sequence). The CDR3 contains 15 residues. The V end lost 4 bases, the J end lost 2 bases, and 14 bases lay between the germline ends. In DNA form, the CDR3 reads TGCGCCAGCAGTGCGAAGGGAGGAACGCAAGAGACCCAGTACTTC. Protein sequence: CASSAKGGTQETQYF.

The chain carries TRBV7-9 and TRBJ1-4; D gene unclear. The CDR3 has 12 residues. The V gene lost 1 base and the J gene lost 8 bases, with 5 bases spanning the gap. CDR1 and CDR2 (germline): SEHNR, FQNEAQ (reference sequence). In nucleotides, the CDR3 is TGTGCCAGCAGCTTAGGAACGGAAAAACTGTTTTTT. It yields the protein CASSLGTEKLFF.

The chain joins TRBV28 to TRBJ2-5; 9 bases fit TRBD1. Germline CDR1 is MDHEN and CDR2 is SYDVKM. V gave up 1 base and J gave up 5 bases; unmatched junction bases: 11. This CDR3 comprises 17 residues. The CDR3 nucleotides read TGTGCCAGCAGTTTATCCCAGCGAACAGGGGGCAGCGAGACCCAGTACTTC. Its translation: CASSLSQRTGGSETQYF.

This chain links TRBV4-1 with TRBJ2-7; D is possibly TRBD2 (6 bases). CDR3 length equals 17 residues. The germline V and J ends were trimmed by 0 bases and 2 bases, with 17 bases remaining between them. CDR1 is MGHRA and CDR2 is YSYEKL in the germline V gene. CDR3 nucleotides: TGCGCCAGCAGCCAAGACTGGCAGGCGGGATCGACCTACGAGCAGTACTTC. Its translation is CASSQDWQAGSTYEQYF.

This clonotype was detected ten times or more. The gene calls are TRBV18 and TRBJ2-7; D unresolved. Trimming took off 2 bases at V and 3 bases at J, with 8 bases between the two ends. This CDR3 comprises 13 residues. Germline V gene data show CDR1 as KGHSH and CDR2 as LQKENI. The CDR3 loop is CASSPDTHYEQYF. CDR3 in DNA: TGTGCCAGCTCACCAGACACACACTACGAGCAGTACTTC.

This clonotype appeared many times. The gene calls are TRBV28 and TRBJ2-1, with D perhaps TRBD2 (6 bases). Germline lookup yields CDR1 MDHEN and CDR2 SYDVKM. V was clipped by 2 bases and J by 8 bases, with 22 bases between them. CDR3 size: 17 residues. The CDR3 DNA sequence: TGTGCCAGCAGTTTAAGGTTCTTAAGGAGGGTAGGACATGAGCAGTTCTTC. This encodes CASSLRFLRRVGHEQFF.

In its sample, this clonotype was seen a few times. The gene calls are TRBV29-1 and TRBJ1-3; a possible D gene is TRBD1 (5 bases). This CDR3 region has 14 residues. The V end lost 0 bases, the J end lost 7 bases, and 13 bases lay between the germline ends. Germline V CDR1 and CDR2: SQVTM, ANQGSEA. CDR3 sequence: CSVEDPPEGNTIYF. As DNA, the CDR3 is TGCAGCGTTGAAGATCCCCCGGAGGGGAACACCATATATTTT.

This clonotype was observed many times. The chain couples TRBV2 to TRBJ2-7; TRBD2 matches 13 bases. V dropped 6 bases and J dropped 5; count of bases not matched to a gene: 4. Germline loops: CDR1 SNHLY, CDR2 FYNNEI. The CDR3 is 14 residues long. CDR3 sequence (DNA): TGTGCCAGCAGGGGACTAGCGGGAAGGAACGAGCAGTACTTC. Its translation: CASRGLAGRNEQYF.

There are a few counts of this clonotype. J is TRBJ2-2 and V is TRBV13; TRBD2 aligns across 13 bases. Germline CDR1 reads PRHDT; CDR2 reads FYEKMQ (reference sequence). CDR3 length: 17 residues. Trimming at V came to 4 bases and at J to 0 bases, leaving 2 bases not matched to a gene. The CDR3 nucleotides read TGTGCCAGCAGCTCGGGACTAGCGGGGCCGAACACCGGGGAGCTGTTTTTT. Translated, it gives CASSSGLAGPNTGELFF.

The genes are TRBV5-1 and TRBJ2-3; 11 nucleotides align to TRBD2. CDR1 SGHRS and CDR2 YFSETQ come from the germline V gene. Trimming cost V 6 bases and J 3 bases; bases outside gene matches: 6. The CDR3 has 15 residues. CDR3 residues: CASTGLAGNTDTQYF. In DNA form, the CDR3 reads TGCGCCAGCACCGGACTAGCGGGCAATACAGATACGCAGTATTTT. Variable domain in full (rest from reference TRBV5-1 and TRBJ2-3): KAGVTQTPRYLIKTRGQQVTLSCSPISGHRSVSWYQQTPGQGLQFLFEYFSETQRNKGNFPGRFSGRQFSNSRSEMNVSTLELGDSALYLCASTGLAGNTDTQYFGPGTRLTVL.

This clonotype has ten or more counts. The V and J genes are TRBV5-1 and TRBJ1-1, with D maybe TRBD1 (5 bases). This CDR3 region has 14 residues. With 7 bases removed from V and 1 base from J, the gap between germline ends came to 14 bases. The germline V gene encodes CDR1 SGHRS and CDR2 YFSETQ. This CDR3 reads CASRGRASNTEAFF. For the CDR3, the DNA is TGCGCCAGCCGGGGGAGAGCTTCGAACACTGAAGCTTTCTTT.

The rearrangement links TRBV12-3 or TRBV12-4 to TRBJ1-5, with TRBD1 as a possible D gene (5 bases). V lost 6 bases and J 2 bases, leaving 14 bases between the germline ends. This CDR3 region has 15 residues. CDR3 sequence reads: CASSKGTDRNQPQHF. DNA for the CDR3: TGTGCCAGCAGCAAAGGGACGGACCGCAATCAGCCCCAGCATTTT.

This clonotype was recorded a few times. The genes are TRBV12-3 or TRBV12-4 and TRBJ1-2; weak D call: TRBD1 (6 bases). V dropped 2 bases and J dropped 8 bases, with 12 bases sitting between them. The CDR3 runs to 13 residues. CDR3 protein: CASSLRGREGYTF. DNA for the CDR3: TGTGCCAGCAGTTTACGGGGGCGGGAAGGCTACACCTTC.

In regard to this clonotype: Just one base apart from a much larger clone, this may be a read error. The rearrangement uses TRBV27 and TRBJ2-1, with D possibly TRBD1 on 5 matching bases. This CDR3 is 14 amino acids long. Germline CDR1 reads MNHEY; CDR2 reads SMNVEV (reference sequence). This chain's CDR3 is CAGSRPGFYNEQFF. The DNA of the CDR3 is TGTGCCGGCAGTCGCCCAGGGTTCTACAATGAGCAGTTCTTC.

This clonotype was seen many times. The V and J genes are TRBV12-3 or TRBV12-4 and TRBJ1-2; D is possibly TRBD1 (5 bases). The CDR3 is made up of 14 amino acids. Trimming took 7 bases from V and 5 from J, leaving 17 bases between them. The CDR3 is CASTPAGAGYGYTF. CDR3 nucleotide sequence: TGTGCCAGCACTCCAGCCGGGGCGGGTTATGGCTACACCTTC.

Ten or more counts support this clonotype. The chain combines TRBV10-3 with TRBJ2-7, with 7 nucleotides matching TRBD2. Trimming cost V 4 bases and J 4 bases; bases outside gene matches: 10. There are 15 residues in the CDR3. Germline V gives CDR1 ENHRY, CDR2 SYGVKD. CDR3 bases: TGTGCCATCAGTGCGAAGGGGAGCGGGGAGTACGAGCAGTACTTC. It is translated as CAISAKGSGEYEQYF.

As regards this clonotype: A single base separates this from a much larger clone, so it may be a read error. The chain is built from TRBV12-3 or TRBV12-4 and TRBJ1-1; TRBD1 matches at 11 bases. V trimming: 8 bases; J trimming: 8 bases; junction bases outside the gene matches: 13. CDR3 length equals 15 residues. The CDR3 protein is CASGSPGQGAREAFF. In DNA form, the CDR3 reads TGTGCCAGCGGTTCCCCTGGACAGGGGGCGCGGGAAGCTTTCTTT.

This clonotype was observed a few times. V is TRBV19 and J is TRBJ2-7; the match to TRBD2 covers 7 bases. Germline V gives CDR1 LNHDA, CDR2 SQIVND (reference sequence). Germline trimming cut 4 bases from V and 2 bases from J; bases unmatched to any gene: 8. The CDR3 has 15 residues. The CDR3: CASSTPGLPTYEQYF. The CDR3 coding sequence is TGTGCCAGTAGTACACCGGGACTACCAACCTACGAGCAGTACTTC.

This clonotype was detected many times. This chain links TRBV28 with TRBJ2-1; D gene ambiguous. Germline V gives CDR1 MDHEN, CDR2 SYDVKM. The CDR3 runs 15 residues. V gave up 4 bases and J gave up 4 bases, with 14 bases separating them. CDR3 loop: CASSSPGKVYNEQFF. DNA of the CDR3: TGTGCCAGCAGTTCTCCTGGGAAAGTATACAATGAGCAGTTCTTC. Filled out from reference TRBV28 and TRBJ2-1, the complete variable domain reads DVKVTQSSRYLVKRTGEKVFLECVQDMDHENMFWYRQDPGLGLRLIYFSYDVKMKEKGDIPEGYSVSREKKERFSLILESASTNQTSMYLCASSSPGKVYNEQFFGPGTRLTVL.